This T cell receptor beta chain emerged from a study of blood T cell repertoires in COVID-19. Overall study context: Acute-phase and convalescent COVID-19 samples originated in the United States, Italy and Spain.

Original methodology: Estimates of nucleated cell counts were drawn from the amplification of reference gene primers. Repertoires were generated with immunoSEQ multiplex PCR, while TCRdb's copy carries only in-frame clones and drops some. V, J and clone size were drawn from that table, and D and trimming were deduced from the DNA. This table has roughly 180,000 clones, 81% appearing once. With 3 bases removed from V and 4 bases from J, the gap between germline ends came to 21 bases. Germline V CDR1 and CDR2: LGHDT, YNNKEL (reference sequence). This CDR3 is 17 amino acids long. Specimen: PBMCs or T cells enriched from blood (not recorded which). The chain employs TRBV3-1 (or the pseudogene TRBV3-2) and TRBJ2-5; D might be TRBD2 (5 bases). This receptor was obtained from a woman between 35 and 50 years old with acute COVID-19. The CDR3 loop is CASSQSSGRGGGETQYF. The CDR3 bases are TGTGCCAGCAGCCAGTCCTCCGGGCGAGGAGGTGGAGAGACCCAGTACTTC.